This passage covers 3 T cell receptor beta chains from one sample sequenced in a study of Ad26.COV2.S vaccination and SARS-CoV-2 variants. Treatment in this sample: roughly 18 received Ad26.COV2.S at low or high dose, single or two shots; about 5 received placebo; per-sample allocation not given. The samples were gathered on day 63 after the first injection of vaccine or placebo. Here immunoSEQ multiplex PCR was the method, and the copy in TCRdb shows in-frame clones only, minus some. The data hold 320,000 or so clones, with roughly 90% observed a single time. The sequencing here drew on peripheral blood, taken in a trial of Ad26.COV2.S vaccine versus placebo. The receptors derive from a person between 18 and 59 years old who received the Ad26.COV2.S COVID-19 vaccine or a placebo.

The chain is built from TRBV18 and TRBJ1-1; no firm D call. The CDR3 has 13 amino acids. Germline CDR1 and CDR2: KGHSH and LQKENI. Deletions cut 0 bases from V and 3 bases from J, with 5 bases between. The CDR3 DNA reads as TGTGCCAGCTCACCACCCTCAGACACTGAAGCTTTCTTT. Amino acid sequence: CASSPPSDTEAFF.

The chain has TRBV12-5 and TRBJ2-2; 8 bases are shared with TRBD1. Unmatched junction bases numbered 5, after V lost 7 bases and J lost 1 base. The germline gives CDR1 LGHNT, CDR2 FRNRAP. The CDR3 is made up of 15 amino acids. The CDR3 region has the DNA TGTGCTAGTGCGGCGGGACAGGTGAACACCGGGGAGCTGTTTTTT. Encoded protein: CASAAGQVNTGELFF.

The rearrangement uses TRBV28 and TRBJ2-3; D might be TRBD2 (5 bases). Germline V gene sequence: CDR1 MDHEN, CDR2 SYDVKM. The CDR3 has 15 amino acids. V was trimmed by 6 bases and J by 1 base, leaving 14 bases between them. The CDR3 region has the DNA TGTGCCAGCAGCCGCGAGGCGGAGGGCACAGATACGCAGTATTTT. This sequence encodes CASSREAEGTDTQYF.